The clone carrying this T cell receptor beta chain has more than one count but fewer than ten. The data originate from a study of radiotherapy plus CTLA-4 blockade in lung cancer. The junction had 8 bases not matched to a gene; V was cut back by 0 bases and J by 5 bases. The CDR3 loop spans 16 amino acids. The V gene's germline CDR1 is MNHNY and CDR2 SVGAGI (reference sequence). Assay used: immunoSEQ multiplex PCR; TCRdb lists only in-frame clones, some missing. The table has some 92,000 clones, around 83% seen once. The gene calls are TRBV6-6 and TRBJ2-5; TRBD2 agrees at 8 bases. This sequence originates from a human donor with non-small cell lung cancer who had a partial response to radiotherapy plus ipilimumab. Source: peripheral blood, taken from a patient treated with radiotherapy plus ipilimumab. The CDR3 coding sequence is TGTGCCAGCAGTTACTCTTCCGGGGGCGGGAGGGAGACCCAGTACTTC. It specifies CASSYSSGGGRETQYF.